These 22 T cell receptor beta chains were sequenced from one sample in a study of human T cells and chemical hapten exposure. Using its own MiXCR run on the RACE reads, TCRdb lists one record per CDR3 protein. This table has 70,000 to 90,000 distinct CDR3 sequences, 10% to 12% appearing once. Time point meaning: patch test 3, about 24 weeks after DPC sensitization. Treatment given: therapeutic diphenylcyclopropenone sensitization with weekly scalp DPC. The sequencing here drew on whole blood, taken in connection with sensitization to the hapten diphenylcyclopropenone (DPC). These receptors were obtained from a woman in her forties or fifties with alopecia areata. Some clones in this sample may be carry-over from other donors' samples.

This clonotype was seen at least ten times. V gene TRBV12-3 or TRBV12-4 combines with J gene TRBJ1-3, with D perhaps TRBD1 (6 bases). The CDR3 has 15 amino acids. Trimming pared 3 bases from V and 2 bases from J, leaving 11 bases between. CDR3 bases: TGTGCCAGCAGTTTGGGGGGGGCGCCTGGAAACACCATATATTTT. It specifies CASSLGGAPGNTIYF.

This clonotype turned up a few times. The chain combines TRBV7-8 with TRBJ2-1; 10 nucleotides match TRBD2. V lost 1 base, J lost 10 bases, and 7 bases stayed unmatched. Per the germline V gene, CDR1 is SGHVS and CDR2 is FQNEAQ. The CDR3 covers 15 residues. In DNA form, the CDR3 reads TGTGCCAGCAGCTTAGGGGCTAGCGGGAGTGACGAGCAGTTCTTC. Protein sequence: CASSLGASGSDEQFF.

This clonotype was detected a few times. CDR3 sequence reads: CASSQEAVLAGGLNEQFF. CDR3 bases: TGTGCCAGCAGCCAAGAAGCTGTACTAGCGGGAGGCCTCAATGAGCAGTTCTTC. V and J are TRBV14 and TRBJ2-1; 12 bases agree with TRBD2. Germline loops: CDR1 SGHDN, CDR2 FVKESK. The CDR3 loop spans 18 amino acids. Trimming took 0 bases from V and 6 from J; bases not matched to a gene: 9.

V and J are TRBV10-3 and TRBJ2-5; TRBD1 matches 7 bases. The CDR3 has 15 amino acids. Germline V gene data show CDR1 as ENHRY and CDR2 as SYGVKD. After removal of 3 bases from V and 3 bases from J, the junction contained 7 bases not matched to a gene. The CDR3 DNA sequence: TGTGCCATCAGTGATGCAGGGGGTGCAAAAGAGACCCAGTACTTC. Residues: CAISDAGGAKETQYF.

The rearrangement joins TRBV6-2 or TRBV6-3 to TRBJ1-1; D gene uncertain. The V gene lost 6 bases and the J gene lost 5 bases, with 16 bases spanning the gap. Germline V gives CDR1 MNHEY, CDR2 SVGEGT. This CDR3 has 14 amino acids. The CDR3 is CASRRIAGSTEAFF. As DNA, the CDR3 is TGTGCCAGCAGAAGAATCGCAGGATCAACTGAAGCTTTCTTT.

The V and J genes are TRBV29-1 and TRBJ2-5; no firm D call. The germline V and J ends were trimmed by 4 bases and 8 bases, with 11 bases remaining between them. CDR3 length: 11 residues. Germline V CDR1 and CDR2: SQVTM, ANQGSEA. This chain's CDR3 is CSVGDVGTQYF. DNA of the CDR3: TGCAGCGTTGGAGACGTGGGTACCCAGTACTTC.

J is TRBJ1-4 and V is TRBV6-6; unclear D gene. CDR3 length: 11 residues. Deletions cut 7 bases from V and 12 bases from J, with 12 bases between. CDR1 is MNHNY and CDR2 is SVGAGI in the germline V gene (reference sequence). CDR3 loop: CASTRTGQLFF. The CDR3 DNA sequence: TGTGCCAGCACTCGGACGGGCCAACTGTTTTTT.

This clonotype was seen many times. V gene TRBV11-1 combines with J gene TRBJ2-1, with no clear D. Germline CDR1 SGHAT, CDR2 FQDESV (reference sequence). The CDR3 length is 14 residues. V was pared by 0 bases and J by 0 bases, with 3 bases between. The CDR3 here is CASSLASSYNEQFF. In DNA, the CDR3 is TGTGCCAGCAGCTTAGCGAGCTCCTACAATGAGCAGTTCTTC. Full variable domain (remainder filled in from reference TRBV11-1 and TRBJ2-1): EAEVAQSPRYKITEKSQAVAFWCDPISGHATLYWYRQILGQGPELLVQFQDESVVDDSQLPKDRFSAERLKGVDSTLKIQPAELGDSAMYLCASSLASSYNEQFFGPGTRLTVL.

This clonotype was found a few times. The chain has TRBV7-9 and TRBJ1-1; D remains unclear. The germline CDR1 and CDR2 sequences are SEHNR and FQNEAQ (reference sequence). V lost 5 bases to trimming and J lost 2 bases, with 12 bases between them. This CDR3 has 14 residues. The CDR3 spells CASSPGRTNTEAFF. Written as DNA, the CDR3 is TGTGCCAGCAGCCCCGGACGGACCAACACTGAAGCTTTCTTT.

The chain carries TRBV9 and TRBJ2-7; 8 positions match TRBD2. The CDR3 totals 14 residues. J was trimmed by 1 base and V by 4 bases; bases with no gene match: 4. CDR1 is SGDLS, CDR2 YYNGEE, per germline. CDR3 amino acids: CASSSGGLSYEQYF. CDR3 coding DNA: TGTGCCAGCAGCTCGGGGGGGTTGTCCTACGAGCAGTACTTC.

CDR3 sequence: CASSLMSTEGYTF. In DNA form, the CDR3 reads TGTGCCAGCAGCTTAATGTCGACAGAAGGCTACACCTTC. V gene TRBV7-9 combines with J gene TRBJ1-2, with a weak D call TRBD1 (5 bases). In germline, CDR1 is SEHNR, CDR2 FQNEAQ (reference sequence). This CDR3 region has 13 residues. Trimming removed 2 bases from V and 8 bases from J, with 12 bases in between.

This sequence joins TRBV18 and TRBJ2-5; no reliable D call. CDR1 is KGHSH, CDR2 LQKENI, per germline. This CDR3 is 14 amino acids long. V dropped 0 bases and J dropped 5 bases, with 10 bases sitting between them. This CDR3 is CASSPPGRWETQYF. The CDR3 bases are TGTGCCAGCTCACCACCAGGACGATGGGAGACCCAGTACTTC.

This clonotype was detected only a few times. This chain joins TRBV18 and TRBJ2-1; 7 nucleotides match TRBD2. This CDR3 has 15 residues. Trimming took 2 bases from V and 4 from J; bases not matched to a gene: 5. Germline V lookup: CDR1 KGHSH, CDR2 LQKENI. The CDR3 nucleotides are TGTGCCAGCTCACCAAGAGGCGGGGGTTACAATGAGCAGTTCTTC. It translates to CASSPRGGGYNEQFF.

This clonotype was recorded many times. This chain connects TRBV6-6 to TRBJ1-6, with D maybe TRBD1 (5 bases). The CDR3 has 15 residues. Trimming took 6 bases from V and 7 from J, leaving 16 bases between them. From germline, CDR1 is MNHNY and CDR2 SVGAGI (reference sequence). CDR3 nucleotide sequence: TGTGCCAGCAGCCCCTTGGAAGGGGTGAATTCACCCCTCCACTTT. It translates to CASSPLEGVNSPLHF.

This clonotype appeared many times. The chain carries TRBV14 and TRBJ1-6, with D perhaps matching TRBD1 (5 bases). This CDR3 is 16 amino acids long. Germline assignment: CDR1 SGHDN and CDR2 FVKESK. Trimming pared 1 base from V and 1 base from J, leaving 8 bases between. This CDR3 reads CASSQVGGSYNSPLHF. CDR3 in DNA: TGTGCCAGCAGCCAAGTCGGGGGATCCTATAATTCACCCCTCCACTTT. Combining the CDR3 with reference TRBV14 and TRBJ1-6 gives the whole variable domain EAGVTQFPSHSVIEKGQTVTLRCDPISGHDNLYWYRRVMGKEIKFLLHFVKESKQDESGMPNNRFLAERTGGTYSTLKVQPAELEDSGVYFCASSQVGGSYNSPLHFGNGTRLTVT.

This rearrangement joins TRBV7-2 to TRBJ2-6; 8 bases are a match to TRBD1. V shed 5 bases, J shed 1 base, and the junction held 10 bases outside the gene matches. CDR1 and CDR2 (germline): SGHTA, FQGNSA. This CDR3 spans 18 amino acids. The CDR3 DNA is TGTGCCAGCAGCGGTCAGGGGGCGCTGAGGTCTGGGGCCAACGTCCTGACTTTC. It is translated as CASSGQGALRSGANVLTF.

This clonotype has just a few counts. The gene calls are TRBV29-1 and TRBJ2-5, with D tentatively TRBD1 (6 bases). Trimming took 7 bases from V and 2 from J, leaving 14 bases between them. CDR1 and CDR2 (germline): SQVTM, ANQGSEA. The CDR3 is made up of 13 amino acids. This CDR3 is CSGTGNRQETQYF. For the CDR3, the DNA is TGCAGCGGAACAGGGAATAGACAAGAGACCCAGTACTTC.

CDR3 nucleotide sequence: TGTGCCAGCAGCTTAGCGGGGTCGGAGTTCTTC. It specifies CASSLAGSEFF. The J gene is TRBJ2-1, the V gene TRBV5-6, with 7 nucleotides matching TRBD2. The V and J ends lost 2 bases and 14 bases, in that order; junction bases with no gene match: 4. Germline V lookup: CDR1 SGHDT, CDR2 YYEEEE. The CDR3 contains 11 residues.

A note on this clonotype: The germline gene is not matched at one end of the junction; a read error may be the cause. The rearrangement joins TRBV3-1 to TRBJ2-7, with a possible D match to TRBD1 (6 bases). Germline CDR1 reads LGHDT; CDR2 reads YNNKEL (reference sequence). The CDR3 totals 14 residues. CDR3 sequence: CVSSRTDGAYEQYF. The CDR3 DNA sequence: TGTGTCAGCAGCCGGACAGACGGCGCCTACGAGCAGTACTTC.

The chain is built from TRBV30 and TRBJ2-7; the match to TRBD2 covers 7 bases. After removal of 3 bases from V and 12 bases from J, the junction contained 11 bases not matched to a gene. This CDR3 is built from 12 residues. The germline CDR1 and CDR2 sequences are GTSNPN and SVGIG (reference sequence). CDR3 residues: CAWSGGSSSRYF. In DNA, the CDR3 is TGTGCCTGGAGCGGGGGGAGTTCTAGCAGGTACTTC. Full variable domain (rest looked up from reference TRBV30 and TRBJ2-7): SQTIHQWPATLVQPVGSPLSLECTVEGTSNPNLYWYRQAAGRGLQLLFYSVGIGQISSEVPQNLSASRPQDRQFILSSKKLLLSDSGFYLCAWSGGSSSRYFGPGTRLTVT.

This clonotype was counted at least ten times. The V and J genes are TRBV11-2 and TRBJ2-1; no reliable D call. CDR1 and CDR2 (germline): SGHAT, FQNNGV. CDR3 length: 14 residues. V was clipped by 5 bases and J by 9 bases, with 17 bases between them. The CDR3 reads CASSPNNQMAEQFF. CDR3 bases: TGTGCCAGCAGCCCGAATAATCAGATGGCTGAGCAGTTCTTC.

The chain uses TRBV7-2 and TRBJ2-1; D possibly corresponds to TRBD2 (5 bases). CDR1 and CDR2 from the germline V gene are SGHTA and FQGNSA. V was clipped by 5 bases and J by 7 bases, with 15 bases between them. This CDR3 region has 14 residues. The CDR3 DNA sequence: TGTGCCAGCAGCCCCCCGAGAGGCGGGAATGAGCAGTTCTTC. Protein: CASSPPRGGNEQFF.